The clone carrying this T cell receptor beta chain was counted only a few times. Its antigen remains unidentified. TCRdb itself ran the RT-PCR reads through MiXCR, one entry per CDR3 protein. The sample records some 550,000 distinct CDR3 sequences, under 25% being singletons. The sample is drawn from a study of response to subunit inactivated influenza vaccine. Broader study findings: Authors suggested each seasonal influenza vaccination recruits few new T cells.

From germline, CDR1 is SGHDT and CDR2 YYEEEE. The V end was cut by 1 base, the J end by 7 bases, with 15 bases between. The CDR3 length is 15 residues. Another study also made use of these data, one on T cells expressing NK-cell markers. From that second work: It was by 5'RACE template switching with UMIs that TCR beta cDNA was made. All TCR beta repertoires analysed originated from sorted CD3+CD56+NKG2C+, CD3+CD56+NKG2C- and CD3+CD56-NKG2C+ T cells. With respect to HCMV, most of the eight sequenced donors were seropositive, and one was seronegative. In several donors, dominant clonotypes made up about 28.3-65% of CD3+CD56-NKG2C+ cells.

The J gene is TRBJ2-1, the V gene TRBV5-6; D gene unclear. The specimen comprised CD4+ T cells sorted from PBMCs, sampled about 11 days after vaccination. The clonotype originates from a middle-aged man who received an inactivated influenza vaccine. The CDR3 region has the DNA TGTGCCAGCAGCTTGTCCGATTTGGGCCGAAATGAGCAGTTCTTC. This translates into CASSLSDLGRNEQFF.